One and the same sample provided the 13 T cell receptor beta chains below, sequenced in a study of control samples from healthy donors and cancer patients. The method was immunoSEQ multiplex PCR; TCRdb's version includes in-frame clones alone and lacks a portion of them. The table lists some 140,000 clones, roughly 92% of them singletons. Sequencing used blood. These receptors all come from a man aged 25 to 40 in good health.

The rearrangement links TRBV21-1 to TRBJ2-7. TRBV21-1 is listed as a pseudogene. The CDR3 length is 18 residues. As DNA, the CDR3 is TGTGCCAGCAGCAAAAAAGTGGGTCTCGCGACGGACCCCTACGAGCAGTACTTC. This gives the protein CASSKKVGLATDPYEQYF.

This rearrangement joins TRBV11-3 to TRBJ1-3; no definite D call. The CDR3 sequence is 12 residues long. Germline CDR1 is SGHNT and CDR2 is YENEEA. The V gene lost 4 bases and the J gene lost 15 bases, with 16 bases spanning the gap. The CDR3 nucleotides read TGTGCCAGCAGCTCCGCGACCCCGACCCCATATTTT. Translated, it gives CASSSATPTPYF.

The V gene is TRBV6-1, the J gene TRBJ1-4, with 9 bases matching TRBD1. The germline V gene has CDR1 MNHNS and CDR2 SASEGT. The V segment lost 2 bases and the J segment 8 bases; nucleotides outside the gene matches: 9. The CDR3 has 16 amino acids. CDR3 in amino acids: CASSEYAGTGQEKLFF. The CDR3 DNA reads TGTGCCAGCAGTGAATATGCCGGGACAGGGCAAGAAAAACTGTTTTTT.

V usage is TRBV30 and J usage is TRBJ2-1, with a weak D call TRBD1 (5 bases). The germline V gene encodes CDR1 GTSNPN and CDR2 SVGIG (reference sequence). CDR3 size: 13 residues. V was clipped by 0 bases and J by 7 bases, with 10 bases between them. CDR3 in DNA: TGTGCCTGGAGTGTACAGGTTTCAAATGAGCAGTTCTTC. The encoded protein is CAWSVQVSNEQFF.

The CDR3 nucleotides read TGCGCCAGCTGCAACTTAGGGGGCGCAGATACGCAGTATTTT. Its protein is CASCNLGGADTQYF. This chain connects TRBV5-1 to TRBJ2-3; the match to TRBD1 covers 7 bases. The germline CDR1 and CDR2 sequences are SGHRS and YFSETQ. The CDR3 covers 14 residues. Trimming cost V 7 bases and J 4 bases; bases outside gene matches: 9.

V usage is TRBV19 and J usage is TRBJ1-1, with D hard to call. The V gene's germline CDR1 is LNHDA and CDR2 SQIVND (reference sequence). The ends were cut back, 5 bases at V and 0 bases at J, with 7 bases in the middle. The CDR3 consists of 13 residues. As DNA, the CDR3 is TGTGCCAGTAGTCTATATATGAACACTGAAGCTTTCTTT. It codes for CASSLYMNTEAFF.

The CDR3 spells CASSLEMGTGWGREQFF. CDR3 DNA: TGTGCCAGCAGCTTGGAGATGGGAACAGGATGGGGACGAGAGCAGTTCTTC. The chain carries TRBV5-5 and TRBJ2-1, with D possibly being TRBD1 or TRBD2 (5 bases each). The V end was cut by 0 bases, the J end by 10 bases, with 23 bases between. This CDR3 comprises 17 residues. Looked up from germline, CDR1 is SGHKS and CDR2 is YYEKEE (reference sequence).

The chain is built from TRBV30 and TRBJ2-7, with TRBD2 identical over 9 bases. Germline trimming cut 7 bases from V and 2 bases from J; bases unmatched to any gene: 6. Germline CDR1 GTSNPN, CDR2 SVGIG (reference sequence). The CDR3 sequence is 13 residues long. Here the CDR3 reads CAFQREAPYEQYF. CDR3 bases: TGTGCCTTCCAGCGGGAGGCTCCCTACGAGCAGTACTTC.

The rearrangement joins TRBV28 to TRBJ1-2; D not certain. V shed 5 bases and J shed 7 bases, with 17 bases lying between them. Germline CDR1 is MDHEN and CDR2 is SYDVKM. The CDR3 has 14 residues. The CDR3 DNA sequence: TGTGCCAGCAGTCCTCCGACGGGAATCATTGGCTACACCTTC. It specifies CASSPPTGIIGYTF.

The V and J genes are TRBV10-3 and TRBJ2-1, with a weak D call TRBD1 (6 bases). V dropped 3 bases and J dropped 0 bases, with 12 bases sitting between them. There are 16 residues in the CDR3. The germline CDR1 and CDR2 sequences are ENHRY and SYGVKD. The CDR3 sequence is CAISDQTGSSYNEQFF. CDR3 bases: TGTGCCATCAGTGATCAAACAGGGAGCTCCTACAATGAGCAGTTCTTC.

CDR3 nucleotides: TGCGCCAGCAAAAGACAGGGGCTTATCACCCTCCACTTT. Translating gives CASKRQGLITLHF. This rearrangement joins TRBV10-1 to TRBJ1-6, with TRBD1 identical over 8 bases. Germline assignment: CDR1 WNHNN and CDR2 SYGVQD (reference sequence). The CDR3 has 13 residues. Trimming took 7 bases from V and 14 from J; bases not matched to a gene: 10.

CDR3 in DNA: TGCGCCAGCAGCCAATCCCTAGCGGTTCCTTACGAGCAGTACTTC. Its translation is CASSQSLAVPYEQYF. This chain links TRBV4-1 with TRBJ2-7; 7 bases match TRBD2. The junction had 8 bases not matched to a gene; V was cut back by 2 bases and J by 4 bases. The CDR3 length is 15 residues. In germline, CDR1 is MGHRA, CDR2 YSYEKL.

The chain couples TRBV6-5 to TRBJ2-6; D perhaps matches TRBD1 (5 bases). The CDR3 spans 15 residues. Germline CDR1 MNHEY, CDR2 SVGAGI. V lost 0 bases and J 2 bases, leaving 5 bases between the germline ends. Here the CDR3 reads CASSYSRAGANVLTF. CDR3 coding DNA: TGTGCCAGCAGTTACTCCAGGGCTGGGGCCAACGTCCTGACTTTC.